This entry concerns a single T cell receptor beta chain. Antigen: not known. The sample comes from a study of monozygotic twins with inflammatory bowel disease. General study findings and limits: T cell subtypes were not distinguishable in this analysis. The authors found no support for a single strong IBD-associated signal or clonotype.

The CDR3 runs 13 residues. Each sample had eight separate cDNA synthesis reactions. Researchers put TCRalpha and TCRbeta cDNA through two nested PCRs lasting around 15 and 10 cycles. TCRdb re-called the 5' RACE reads; every CDR3 protein appears as one record, without DNA. The sample includes 70,000 to 95,000 distinct CDR3 sequences. The chain carries TRBV12-3 or TRBV12-4 and TRBJ1-1. The sequence was obtained from a human donor with ulcerative colitis or Crohn's disease, or a healthy co-twin of an affected twin (not recorded which). Specimen: blood. CDR3 region: CASSLIRNTEAFF.